This section outlines one TCR beta chain sequence together with its context. The data are from a study of blood T cell repertoires in COVID-19. Across the whole study: The United States, Italy and Spain provided the acute and convalescent COVID-19 samples.

The germline V gene has CDR1 SGHAT and CDR2 FQNNGV. V shed 2 bases and J 1 base; nucleotides not matched to a gene: 5. There are 15 residues in the CDR3. TCRdb's copy holds only in-frame clones and misses some; the assay was immunoSEQ multiplex PCR. The sample shows fewer than 300,000 clones, about 68% of them seen only once. This clonotype was sampled from a woman older than 75 with acute or convalescent COVID-19. J is TRBJ2-7 and V is TRBV11-2, with 7 bases that match TRBD1. Sequencing was carried out using peripheral blood. CDR3 amino acids: CASSLITGVSYEQYF. CDR3 coding DNA: TGTGCCAGCAGCTTAATCACAGGGGTATCCTACGAGCAGTACTTC.